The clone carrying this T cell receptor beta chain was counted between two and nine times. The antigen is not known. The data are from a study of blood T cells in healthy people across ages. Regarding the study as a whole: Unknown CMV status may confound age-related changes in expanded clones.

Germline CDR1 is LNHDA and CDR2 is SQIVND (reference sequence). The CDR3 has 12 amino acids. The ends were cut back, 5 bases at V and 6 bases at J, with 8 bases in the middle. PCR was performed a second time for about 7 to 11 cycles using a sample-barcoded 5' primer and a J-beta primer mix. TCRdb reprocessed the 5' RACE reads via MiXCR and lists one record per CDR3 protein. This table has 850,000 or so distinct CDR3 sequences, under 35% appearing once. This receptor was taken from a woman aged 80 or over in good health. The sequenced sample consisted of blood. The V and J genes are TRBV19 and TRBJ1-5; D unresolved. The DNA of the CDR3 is TGTGCCAGTAGTCTCCCAGCTCAGCCCCAGCATTTT. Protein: CASSLPAQPQHF.